The 15 T cell receptor beta chains in this list originate from one sample, sequenced in a study of Graves' ophthalmopathy and Graves' hyperthyroidism. RNA served as the template for amplifying TCR beta CDR3 regions. In the first round, RT-PCR was carried out with HTBI primers, and a multiplex PCR formed the second round. TCRdb processed the multiplex PCR reads anew with MiXCR; each CDR3 protein has one entry. The sample consists of fewer than 400,000 distinct CDR3 sequences, 18% of them appearing once. Sequenced: peripheral blood. These receptors all come from a woman aged 18-30 years with Graves' ophthalmopathy.

This clonotype was seen repeatedly, ten times or more. This chain connects TRBV7-2 to TRBJ2-7, with a tentative D call TRBD1 (6 bases). Germline CDR1 and CDR2: SGHTA and FQGNSA. Trimming stripped 2 bases from V and 7 bases from J, with 9 bases between. The CDR3 extends over 12 amino acids. The CDR3 here is CASSLTGLEQYF. The DNA for the CDR3 is TGTGCCAGCAGCTTAACAGGGCTAGAGCAGTACTTC.

The sample holds many counts of this clonotype. This chain links TRBV11-2 with TRBJ2-2; unclear D gene. The CDR3 sequence is 12 residues long. V was clipped by 5 bases and J by 7 bases, with 8 bases between them. Germline CDR1 SGHAT, CDR2 FQNNGV. The CDR3 is CASSLWGGELFF. The CDR3, as DNA: TGTGCCAGCAGCCTTTGGGGCGGGGAGCTGTTTTTT.

This clonotype was seen repeatedly, ten times or more. J is TRBJ2-7 and V is TRBV28, with 7 bases aligning to TRBD2. The CDR3 loop spans 16 amino acids. CDR1 MDHEN and CDR2 SYDVKM come from the germline V gene. Trimming at V came to 4 bases and at J to 5 bases, leaving 14 bases not matched to a gene. Here the CDR3 DNA reads TGTGCCAGCAGTTCCCCCCGTGGGGAGGGGAGGCACGAGCAGTACTTC. It yields the protein CASSSPRGEGRHEQYF. The whole variable domain, filled in from reference TRBV28 and TRBJ2-7, reads DVKVTQSSRYLVKRTGEKVFLECVQDMDHENMFWYRQDPGLGLRLIYFSYDVKMKEKGDIPEGYSVSREKKERFSLILESASTNQTSMYLCASSSPRGEGRHEQYFGPGTRLTVT.

This clonotype was counted many times. The chain links TRBV12-3 or TRBV12-4 to TRBJ1-1; D is possibly TRBD1 (5 bases). V lost 6 bases and J 1 base, leaving 15 bases between the germline ends. The CDR3 is 15 residues long. The CDR3 protein is CASRLPRGGNTEAFF. Here the CDR3 DNA reads TGTGCCAGCAGGCTCCCGAGGGGAGGGAACACTGAAGCTTTCTTT.

This clonotype has at least ten counts. The chain carries TRBV12-3 or TRBV12-4 and TRBJ2-6; D is unresolved. V lost 3 bases and J 0 bases, leaving 9 bases between the germline ends. CDR3 length: 16 amino acids. CDR3 loop: CASSLSGFSGANVLTF. As DNA, the CDR3 is TGTGCCAGCAGTTTGAGTGGATTCTCTGGGGCCAACGTCCTGACTTTC.

The gene calls are TRBV15 and TRBJ2-7; 9 bases align to TRBD2. CDR1 is LNHNV, CDR2 YYDKDF, per germline (reference sequence). With V trimmed by 0 bases and J by 7 bases, 7 bases remained unmatched. The CDR3 has 15 residues. CDR3 DNA sequence: TGTGCCACCAGCAGAGATTTAGCGGGAGCCAGAGAGCAGTACTTC. It codes for CATSRDLAGAREQYF.

This clonotype was detected many times. This sequence joins TRBV12-3 or TRBV12-4 and TRBJ2-2, with TRBD2 identical over 9 bases. The CDR3 sequence is 14 residues long. The ends lost 3 bases at V and 6 bases at J; junction bases unmatched: 2. This CDR3 is CASSFASGAGELFF. As DNA, the CDR3 is TGTGCCAGCAGTTTCGCTAGCGGGGCCGGGGAGCTGTTTTTT.

This clonotype was seen many times. This chain links TRBV5-6 with TRBJ2-7; 7 bases match TRBD1. The germline gives CDR1 SGHDT, CDR2 YYEEEE. The CDR3 sequence is 12 residues long. J gave up 5 bases and V 4 bases, and 3 bases lay outside the gene matches. The DNA for the CDR3 is TGTGCCAGCAGCAGACAGGGCCACGAGCAGTACTTC. This encodes CASSRQGHEQYF.

This clonotype was counted at least ten times. The V gene is TRBV27, the J gene TRBJ2-7; D possibly corresponds to TRBD1 (5 bases). V dropped 3 bases and J dropped 6 bases, with 9 bases sitting between them. CDR1 MNHEY and CDR2 SMNVEV come from the germline V gene (reference sequence). The CDR3 has 12 amino acids. In DNA form, the CDR3 reads TGTGCCAGCAGTTTTAAGGGGCGCGAGCAGTACTTC. Its translation is CASSFKGREQYF.

This clonotype came up many times. The J gene is TRBJ2-6, the V gene TRBV20-1; D gene unclear. Trimming removed 6 bases at V and 0 bases at J, with 9 bases between. The germline CDR1 and CDR2 sequences are DFQATT and SNEGSKA (reference sequence). The CDR3 length is 14 residues. In DNA, the CDR3 is TGCAGTGCCGCCTCACACTCTGGGGCCAACGTCCTGACTTTC. Protein: CSAASHSGANVLTF.

This clonotype has only a few counts. This chain uses TRBV4-3 with TRBJ2-7; 7 positions match TRBD1. The CDR3 is made up of 17 amino acids. Trimming took 0 bases from V and 2 from J; bases not matched to a gene: 10. Germline V gene sequence: CDR1 LGHNA, CDR2 YSLEER. In DNA form, the CDR3 reads TGCGCCAGCAGCCAAGATCGGGCAACAGGGGTTGCCTACGAGCAGTACTTC. Residues: CASSQDRATGVAYEQYF.

This clonotype was counted at least ten times. CDR3 sequence (DNA): TGTGCCAGCAGTTTAAGCAGTCACCCCCAGCATTTT. Its protein is CASSLSSHPQHF. The chain combines TRBV12-3 or TRBV12-4 with TRBJ1-5; no definite D call. Trimming left V 2 bases short and J 10 bases short, with 9 bases between. There are 12 residues in the CDR3.

This clonotype was observed many times. The gene calls are TRBV11-1 and TRBJ1-3, with D possibly matching TRBD1 (6 bases). Germline CDR1 is SGHAT and CDR2 is FQDESV (reference sequence). The ends were cut back, 4 bases at V and 1 base at J, with 14 bases in the middle. The CDR3 has 16 residues. CDR3 loop: CASSSDSLSSGNTIYF. The CDR3 DNA reads as TGTGCCAGCAGCTCGGACAGCCTGAGTTCTGGAAACACCATATATTTT.

This clonotype was detected ten times or more. The chain uses TRBV6-2 or TRBV6-3 and TRBJ1-1; unclear D gene. CDR1 and CDR2 (germline): MNHEY, SVGEGT. Between the trimmed V and J ends, which lost 6 bases and 4 bases, there was a span of 6 bases. The CDR3 contains 11 residues. The CDR3 coding sequence is TGTGCCAGCAGAACCCCCACTGAAGCTTTCTTT. Protein: CASRTPTEAFF.

Ten or more counts support this clonotype. Written as DNA, the CDR3 is TGTGCCAGCAGTGCCAGCCCGGGACAGGGGGCGGGCAACACTGAAGCTTTCTTT. It encodes CASSASPGQGAGNTEAFF. The genes are TRBV6-1 and TRBJ1-1, with TRBD1 matching 12 bases. J gave up 2 bases and V 4 bases, and 11 bases lay outside the gene matches. The germline CDR1 and CDR2 sequences are MNHNS and SASEGT. CDR3 length: 18 amino acids.